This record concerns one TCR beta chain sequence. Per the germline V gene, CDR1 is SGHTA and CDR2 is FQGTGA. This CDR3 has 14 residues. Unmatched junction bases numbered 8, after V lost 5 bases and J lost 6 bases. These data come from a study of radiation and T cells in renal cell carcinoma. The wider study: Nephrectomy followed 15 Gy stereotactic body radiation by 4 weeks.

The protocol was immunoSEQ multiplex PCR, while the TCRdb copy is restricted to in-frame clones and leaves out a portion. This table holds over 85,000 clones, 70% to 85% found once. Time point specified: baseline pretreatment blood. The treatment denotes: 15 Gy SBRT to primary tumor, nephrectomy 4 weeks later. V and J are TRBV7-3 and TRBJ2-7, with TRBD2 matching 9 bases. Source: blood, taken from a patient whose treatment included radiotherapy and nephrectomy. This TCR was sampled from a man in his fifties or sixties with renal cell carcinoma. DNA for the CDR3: TGTGCCAGCAGCCTCGTAGCGGGAGAGGGCGAGCAGTACTTC. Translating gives CASSLVAGEGEQYF.